A single sample gave rise to the 11 T cell receptor beta chains below, sequenced in a study of cytomegalovirus exposure and HLA in healthy donors. 60 Vbeta and 13 Jbeta primers were used in PCR. Only in-frame clones appear in the TCRdb table, and some are missing; sequencing was by immunoSEQ multiplex PCR. The repertoire holds roughly 120,000 clones, 76% seen once, with less than 2% in the top ten. Source material: PBMCs. The receptors shown here come from a man in his forties or fifties in good health and CMV-seronegative.

The rearrangement links TRBV28 to TRBJ1-2; 12 nucleotides match TRBD1. Unmatched junction bases numbered 4, after V lost 6 bases and J lost 2 bases. The CDR3 has 15 residues. Germline CDR1 is MDHEN and CDR2 is SYDVKM. DNA for the CDR3: TGTGCCAGCAGCTCCGGGACAGGGGGCAACTATGGCTACACCTTC. It specifies CASSSGTGGNYGYTF.

The chain links TRBV4-1 to TRBJ1-1; a possible D gene is TRBD1 (5 bases). CDR3 length: 15 amino acids. Germline-derived CDR1 and CDR2 are MGHRA and YSYEKL. Trimming took off 1 base at V and 2 bases at J, with 11 bases between the two ends. The CDR3 sequence is CASSQVTRDNTEAFF. CDR3 in DNA: TGCGCCAGCAGCCAAGTTACCAGGGATAACACTGAAGCTTTCTTT.

The chain has TRBV5-1 and TRBJ1-3, with TRBD1 identical over 7 bases. J gave up 0 bases and V 3 bases, and 12 bases lay outside the gene matches. CDR3 length equals 18 residues. The germline CDR1 and CDR2 sequences are SGHRS and YFSETQ. CDR3 sequence reads: CASSSAPGQLSSGNTIYF. Here the CDR3 DNA reads TGCGCCAGCAGCTCAGCTCCGGGACAGTTAAGCTCTGGAAACACCATATATTTT.

The chain carries TRBV2 and TRBJ1-6; D is undetermined. Germline V gives CDR1 SNHLY, CDR2 FYNNEI. The CDR3 extends over 14 amino acids. The V end lost 3 bases, the J end lost 8 bases, and 11 bases lay between the germline ends. CDR3 sequence: CASSDSPYDSPLHF. The CDR3 DNA is TGTGCCAGCAGTGACAGTCCTTACGATTCACCCCTCCACTTT.

The rearrangement links TRBV6-5 to TRBJ1-1; D perhaps matches TRBD1 (5 bases). V shed 2 bases and J shed 1 base, with 8 bases lying between them. Germline lookup yields CDR1 MNHEY and CDR2 SVGAGI. This CDR3 is built from 14 residues. The CDR3 coding sequence is TGTGCCAGCAGTTACACGACAGCGAACACTGAAGCTTTCTTT. Translating it yields CASSYTTANTEAFF.

The table lists this clone with a few counts. J is TRBJ2-7 and V is TRBV21-1; TRBD2 is the table's D call and was not checked against the DNA. TRBV21-1 is assigned pseudogene status. The CDR3 loop spans 14 amino acids. Written as DNA, the CDR3 is TGTGCCAGCAGCAAGGGCGGGCGGGGTTACGAGCAGTACTTC. Its translation is CASSKGGRGYEQYF.

V is TRBV14 and J is TRBJ2-2; TRBD1 matches at 7 bases. Germline V gives CDR1 SGHDN, CDR2 FVKESK. The CDR3 runs 15 residues. The V gene end was trimmed by 5 bases and the J gene end by 2 bases; junction bases not matched to a gene: 5. DNA for the CDR3: TGTGCCAGCAGCTCGACAGGGTCAAACACCGGGGAGCTGTTTTTT. It specifies CASSSTGSNTGELFF.

The V and J genes are TRBV6-6 and TRBJ2-7; weak D call: TRBD2 (5 bases). Germline V gene lookup returns CDR1 MNHNY and CDR2 SVGAGI (reference sequence). Trimming stripped 2 bases from V and 9 bases from J, with 14 bases between. This CDR3 is built from 13 residues. DNA of the CDR3: TGTGCCAGCAGTTACGGAATCGGGGATCTGCAGTACTTC. Translated, it gives CASSYGIGDLQYF.

The V call is TRBV7-2, the J call TRBJ2-1; 8 nucleotides agree with TRBD1. Trimming removed 5 bases from V and 8 bases from J; junction bases left unmatched: 5. The CDR3 has 13 residues. Germline V gene sequence: CDR1 SGHTA, CDR2 FQGNSA. The chain's CDR3 is CASSPRGLDEQFF. CDR3 in DNA: TGTGCCAGCAGCCCCAGGGGGCTGGATGAGCAGTTCTTC. Full variable domain (rest looked up from reference TRBV7-2 and TRBJ2-1): GAGVSQSPSNKVTEKGKDVELRCDPISGHTALYWYRQSLGQGLEFLIYFQGNSAPDKSGLPSDRFSAERTGGSVSTLTIQRTQQEDSAVYLCASSPRGLDEQFFGPGTRLTVL.

This clone appeared a single time. V gene TRBV6-5 combines with J gene TRBJ1-4, with a possible D match to TRBD1 (5 bases). The CDR3 has 12 amino acids. Trimming removed 6 bases at V and 10 bases at J, with 12 bases between. Germline V gene sequence: CDR1 MNHEY, CDR2 SVGAGI. CDR3 coding DNA: TGTGCCAGCAGGAGACCCGGGGGAAAACTGTTTTTT. The encoded protein is CASRRPGGKLFF.

This chain joins TRBV7-8 and TRBJ2-1; D might be TRBD1 (6 bases). This CDR3 comprises 14 residues. CDR1 is SGHVS, CDR2 FQNEAQ, per germline. V was trimmed by 5 bases and J by 6 bases, leaving 14 bases between them. This CDR3 is CASSPDIGGNEQFF. CDR3 nucleotide sequence: TGTGCCAGCAGCCCGGACATAGGGGGCAATGAGCAGTTCTTC.